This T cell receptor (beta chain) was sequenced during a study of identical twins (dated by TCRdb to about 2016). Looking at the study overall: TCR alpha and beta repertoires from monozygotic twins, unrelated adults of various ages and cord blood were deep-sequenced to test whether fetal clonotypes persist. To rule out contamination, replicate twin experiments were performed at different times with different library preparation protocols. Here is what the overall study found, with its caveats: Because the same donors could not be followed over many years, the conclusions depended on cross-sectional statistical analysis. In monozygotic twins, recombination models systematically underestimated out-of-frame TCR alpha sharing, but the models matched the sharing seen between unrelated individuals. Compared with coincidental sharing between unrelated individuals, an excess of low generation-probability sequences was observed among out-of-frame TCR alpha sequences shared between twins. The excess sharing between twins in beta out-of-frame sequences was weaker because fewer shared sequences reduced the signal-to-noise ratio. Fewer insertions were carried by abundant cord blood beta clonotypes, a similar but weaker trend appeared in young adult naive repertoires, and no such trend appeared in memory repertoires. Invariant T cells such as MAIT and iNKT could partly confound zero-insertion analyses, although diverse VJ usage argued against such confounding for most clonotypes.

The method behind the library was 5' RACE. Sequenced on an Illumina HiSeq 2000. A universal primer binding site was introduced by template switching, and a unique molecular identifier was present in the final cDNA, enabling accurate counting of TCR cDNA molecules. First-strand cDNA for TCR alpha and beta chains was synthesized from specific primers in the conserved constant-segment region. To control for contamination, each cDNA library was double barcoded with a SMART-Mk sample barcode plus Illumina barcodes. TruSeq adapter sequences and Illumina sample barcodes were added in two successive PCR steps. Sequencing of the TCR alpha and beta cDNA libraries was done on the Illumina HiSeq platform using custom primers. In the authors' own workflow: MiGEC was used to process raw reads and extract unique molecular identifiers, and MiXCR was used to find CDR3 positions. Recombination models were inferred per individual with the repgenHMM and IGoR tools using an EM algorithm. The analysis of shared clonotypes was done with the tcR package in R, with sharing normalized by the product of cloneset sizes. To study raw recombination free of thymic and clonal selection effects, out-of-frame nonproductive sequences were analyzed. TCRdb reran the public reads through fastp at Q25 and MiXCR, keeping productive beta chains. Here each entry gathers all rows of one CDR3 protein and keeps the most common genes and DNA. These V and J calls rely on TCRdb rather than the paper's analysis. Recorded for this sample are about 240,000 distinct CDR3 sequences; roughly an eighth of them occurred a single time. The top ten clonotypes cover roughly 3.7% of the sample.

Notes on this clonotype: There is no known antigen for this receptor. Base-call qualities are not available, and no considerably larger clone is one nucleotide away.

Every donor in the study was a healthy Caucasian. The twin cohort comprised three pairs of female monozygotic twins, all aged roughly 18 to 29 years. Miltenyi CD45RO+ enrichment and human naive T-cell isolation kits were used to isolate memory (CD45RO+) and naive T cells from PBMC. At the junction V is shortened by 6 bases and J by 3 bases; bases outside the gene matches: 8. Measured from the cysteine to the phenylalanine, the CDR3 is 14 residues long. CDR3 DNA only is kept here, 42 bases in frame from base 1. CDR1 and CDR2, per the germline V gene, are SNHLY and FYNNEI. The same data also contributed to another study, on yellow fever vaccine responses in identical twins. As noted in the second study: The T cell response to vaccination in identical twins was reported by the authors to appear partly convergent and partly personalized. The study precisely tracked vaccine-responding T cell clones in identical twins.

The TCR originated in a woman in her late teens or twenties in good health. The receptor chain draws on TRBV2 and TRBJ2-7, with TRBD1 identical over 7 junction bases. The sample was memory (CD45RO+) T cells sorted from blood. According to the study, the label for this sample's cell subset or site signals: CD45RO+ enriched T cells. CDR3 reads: CASSLTGAYYEQYF. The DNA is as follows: TGTGCCAGCAGCCTTACAGGGGCCTACTACGAGCAGTACTTC.